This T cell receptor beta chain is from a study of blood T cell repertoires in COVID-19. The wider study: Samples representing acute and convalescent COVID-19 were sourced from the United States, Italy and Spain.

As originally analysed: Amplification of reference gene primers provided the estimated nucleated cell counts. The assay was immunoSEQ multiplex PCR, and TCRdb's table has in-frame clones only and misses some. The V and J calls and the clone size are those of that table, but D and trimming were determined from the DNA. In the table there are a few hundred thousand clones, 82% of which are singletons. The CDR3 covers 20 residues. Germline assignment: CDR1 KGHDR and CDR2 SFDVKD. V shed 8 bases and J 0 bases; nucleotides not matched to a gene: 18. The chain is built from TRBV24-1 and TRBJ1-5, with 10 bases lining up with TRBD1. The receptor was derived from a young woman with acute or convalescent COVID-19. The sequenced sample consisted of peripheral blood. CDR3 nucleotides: TGTGCCACCAAGGGGGGGCCCCCGGGACAGGGGAAATATAGCAATCAGCCCCAGCATTTT. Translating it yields CATKGGPPGQGKYSNQPQHF.